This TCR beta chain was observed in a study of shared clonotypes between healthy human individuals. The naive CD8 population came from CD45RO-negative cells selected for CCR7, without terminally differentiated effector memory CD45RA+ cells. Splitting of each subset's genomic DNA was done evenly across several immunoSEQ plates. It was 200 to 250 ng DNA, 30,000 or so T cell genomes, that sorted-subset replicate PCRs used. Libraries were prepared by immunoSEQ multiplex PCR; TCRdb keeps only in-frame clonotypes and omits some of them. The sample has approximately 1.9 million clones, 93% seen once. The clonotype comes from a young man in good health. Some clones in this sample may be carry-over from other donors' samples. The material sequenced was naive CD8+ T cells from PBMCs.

The CDR3 reads CASSLIGPSGRFDEQFF. As DNA, the CDR3 is TGTGCCAGCAGCTTAATCGGGCCTAGCGGGAGATTTGATGAGCAGTTCTTC. The J gene is TRBJ2-1, the V gene TRBV7-3, with TRBD2 matching over 10 bases. The CDR3 covers 17 residues. Looked up from germline, CDR1 is SGHTA and CDR2 is FQGTGA. V was clipped by 1 base and J by 8 bases; unmatched bases: 11.